This T cell receptor (beta chain) was obtained from a study of cytomegalovirus exposure and HLA in healthy donors (dated by TCRdb to 2016 to 2017). About the full investigation: An earlier analysis of roughly 630 of the donors reported more than 250 Gb of sequence data and some 100 million unique TCR beta sequences from about 200 million T cells. Roughly 300 gigabases of sequencing data and some 85 million unique TCR sequences were included in an early release covering about 620 HLA-typed donors. The genetic ancestry cluster associated with self-reported Caucasian donors included over 80% of the roughly 380 genotyped donors. The aim of the study was to test whether cataloging public T cell receptors could identify signatures of past pathogen exposure. The study used immunosequencing to profile the T cell repertoires of approximately 630 subjects and linked those repertoires to cytomegalovirus serostatus. Along with the approximately 700-subject first cohort, a separate validation cohort of over a hundred different subjects was used. To predict cytomegalovirus infection status, the study combined high-throughput TCR immunosequencing, statistical association of individual TCRs with disease status, and machine learning. A later analysis re-analyzed previously published TCR beta repertoires from approximately 670 donors and added high-resolution HLA genotyping to study TCR occurrence patterns. Rather than using new phenotypic data, the later analysis identified candidate immune exposures from TCR beta sequences and from how often those sequences occurred across donors. In an earlier analysis of about 590 of the donors, high-throughput TCR beta sequencing was used to judge whether each TCR beta V gene segment behaved as functional or pseudogenic. Donor age, sex, ethnicity and CMV serostatus were compiled alongside the repertoire data. In a later genetic analysis, genome-wide SNP genotypes for about 65% of the roughly 700 donors were used, and that subset was treated as a discovery cohort. Every discovery cohort repertoire had been produced on one sequencing platform. HLA typing included class I and class II loci at four-digit resolution. The number of typed donors differed by locus: roughly 629-640 for A, B, C, DRB1 and DQB1; approximately 520 for DQA1; some 590 for DPA1; and 450 to 480 for DPB1. Four or five DR-DQ haplotypes were handled as single units for association and clustering because linkage in the cohort was strong. Across around 400 genotyped donors of the cohort, an average of approximately 200,000 unique TCR beta nucleotide sequences per donor were sequenced, and roughly a sixth of those sequences were non-productive. Results the study describes overall, beyond this receptor: In an earlier analysis of some 550 of the donors, most TCR beta V segments were observed in productive rearrangements about 87% or about 30% of the time, broadly matching IMGT annotations. A later genetic analysis reported fewer N-insertions in productive TCRs among donors in an Asian-associated ancestry cluster than the approximately 700-donor mean. According to a later analysis, most CMV-associated TCR beta chains appeared to be HLA-restricted, and the HLA associations seemed to be driven largely by CMV exposure. Roughly uniform sequencing depth across donors was assumed in presence/absence analyses, although this assumption may not hold. HLA typing was unavailable for some donors at each locus, so association tests used only the typed subset. The authors suggested that the approach could potentially be extended to other disease states and immunological phenotypes. According to a later analysis, parvovirus B19, influenza, CMV and Epstein-Barr virus appeared linked to several top co-occurrence clusters. Because the 87-base-pair reads could not distinguish some IMGT-functional V segments, including TRBV6-2 and TRBV6-3, those segments were excluded. The sequencing pipeline was judged likely to have produced a cluster of highly shared sequence variants as a technical artifact. In a later genetic analysis, a missense DCLRE1C variant was associated with V-gene and J-gene trimming of TCR beta chains, and the association was replicated in an independent cohort. Cytomegalovirus status was reported to be diagnosed by the classifier with high specificity and sensitivity in both the original and validation cohorts. A further reported finding was that TCR beta sequences accurately predicted the HLA-A and HLA-B alleles for most subjects in the first cohort. For the cohort, immune exposure information was limited to CMV serostatus. Assigning TCR associations to individual alleles was difficult when HLA alleles, especially DR and DQ, strongly co-occurred. Specific HLA alleles were associated with some 15,000 TCR beta sequences at a false discovery rate of 0.05 in a later analysis. Correlated functional status among segregating V segments might reflect linkage disequilibrium, but an unknown experimental factor could not be ruled out. Most TCR sequences were observed very rarely across donors, whereas some public TCRs were present in many individuals. A later analysis found that TCR association rates varied across HLA loci, with DRB1 alleles showing the most associated TCRs and HLA-C alleles the fewest. A total of 150 to 200 TCR beta chains were listed by the study as associated with cytomegalovirus. Over 15 rarely observed V segments, including chromosome 9 orphons, were excluded from the earlier analysis of almost 600 of the donors because counts were too low. In vitro tests confirmed that a few of the cytomegalovirus-associated TCR beta chains recognize cytomegalovirus antigens. Only TCR beta chains were sequenced in this cohort, and the absence of alpha or paired-chain data limited detectable features. In a later analysis, HLA-associated TCR beta chains showed more clonal expansion and lower generation probabilities than non-associated chains that were equally common.

As for this clone: What this receptor recognizes is not known. Base-call qualities are not available, and no considerably larger clone is one nucleotide away.

Library preparation used the immunoSEQ multiplex PCR assay. The multiplex PCR relied on a mix of 60 forward primers for TCR Vbeta segments and 13 reverse primers for TCR Jbeta segments. The CDR3 region of rearranged TCR beta genes was amplified from genomic DNA with a multiplex PCR assay. Amplified TCR beta libraries were sequenced as 87-base-pair reads on the Illumina HiSeq System. The paper's data handling went like this. In a later analysis, some 80 million unique TCR beta chains were counted across the 666 repertoires, and around 11 million of these chains were shared by at least two donors. A nearest-neighbor algorithm error-corrected the raw reads and collapsed the reads into unique sequences, merging closely related sequences to remove PCR and sequencing errors. To assign V, D and J gene segments, CDR3 sequences were aligned to IMGT reference sequences. Each retained sequence needed at least a six-nucleotide match to both a V gene segment and a J gene segment. A rearrangement was called productive if the CDR3 had no stop codons and remained in frame with V and J, and every other rearrangement was called non-productive. CDR3 was defined by IMGT convention, running from the second conserved V-encoded cysteine to the conserved J-encoded phenylalanine. Sequences without an unambiguous match to a single V gene segment were excluded from the earlier analysis of over 500 of the donors. In an earlier analysis of approximately 550 of the donors, V segments were called functional above 56.7% productive rearrangements and were called segregating when the between-donor standard deviation exceeded 5%. A statistical classification framework was built for diagnosing cytomegalovirus status from the catalog of TCR beta chain sequences. V and J gene assignment, in a later analysis, came from comparing TCR nucleotide sequences with IMGT/GENE-DB human TR gene sequences. The TCRdist pipeline was used in a later analysis to assign CDR3 sequences and most-parsimonious VDJ recombination scenarios. In a later analysis, every TCR beta chain was defined by the combination of its CDR3 amino acid sequence and its V-gene family, and reads without a unique V-gene family were dropped. A later analysis removed nearly 600 highly shared, low-generation-probability nucleotide sequences to deal with suspected cross-contamination and a sequencing artifact. In a later analysis, a clonal expansion index for each public chain was calculated from normalized within-repertoire ranks of inferred template counts. In a later analysis, generation probabilities were computed with a VDJ recombination model fitted to out-of-frame rearrangements, and the resulting probabilities were checked against IGoR. In a later analysis, hypergeometric tests were used to score TCR-TCR, TCR-HLA and TCR-CMV co-occurrence, with a repertoire-size bias correction applied to TCR pairs. False discovery rates were estimated in a later analysis by permuting HLA or CMV assignments 20 times. In a later analysis, co-occurring TCRs were grouped using DBSCAN, with TCRdist sequence similarity added in when clustering inside HLA-allele-positive subsets. Repertoires with fewer than 30,000 or more than 120,000 public chains were left out of co-occurrence clustering, as were several repertoires with anomalous nucleotide sharing. TCRdb re-hosts the immuneACCESS table, in-frame sequences only. Its copies lack some clones; in the studies checked, an unresolved V gene accounts for under half of them, and the cause for the rest is not known. V and J calls and clone size are copied from that table; D and trimming were computed from the DNA. Present in this sample are approximately 210,000 clones, over 75% of which were seen just once. Approximately 1.8% of the sample is taken by the ten largest.

V is reduced by 5 bases and J by 2 bases, leaving a spacing of 16 bases between them. Taken from cysteine to phenylalanine, the CDR3 has 15 residues. Here the CDR3 DNA is all that survives: 45 bases in frame from base 1. Based on the germline V gene (reference sequence), the CDR1 and CDR2 sequences are MNHEY and SMNVEV. In total, roughly 670 healthy bone marrow donors made up the cohort. At the time of sampling, all cohort members were nominally healthy, though unrecorded immune exposures were likely present. The donor tested CMV seronegative and was one of the 352 seronegative cohort members. A peripheral blood sample was collected from each donor, and TCR beta sequencing was performed on peripheral blood mononuclear cells. The Qiagen DNeasy Blood Extraction Kit was used to extract genomic DNA from the blood cell samples.

This chain is built from TRBV27 and TRBJ2-7, and TRBD2 may be the D gene, going by 6 matching bases. This TCR was sampled from a man younger than 35 in good health and CMV-seronegative. What was sequenced was PBMCs. DNA sequence: TGTGCCAGCAGTGCGACCGGGACTGCTACCTACGAGCAGTACTTC. Translated, this gives CASSATGTATYEQYF.